The 22 T cell receptor beta chains reported below all come from one sample, sequenced in a study of blood T cell repertoires in COVID-19. The table came from immunoSEQ multiplex PCR; TCRdb's copy has only in-frame clones and leaves some out. The table shows a few hundred thousand clones, with 80% to 90% occurring only once. The material sequenced was PBMCs or T cells enriched from blood (not recorded which). These receptors were obtained from a woman between 45 and 60 years old who had recovered from COVID-19.

The V call is TRBV3-1 (or the pseudogene TRBV3-2), the J call TRBJ1-5; weak D call: TRBD1 (6 bases). Trimming took off 3 bases at V and 1 base at J, with 13 bases between the two ends. Germline V gene data show CDR1 as LGHDT and CDR2 as YNNKEL (reference sequence). The CDR3 loop spans 16 amino acids. The CDR3 is CASSQAIQGSNQPQHF. The CDR3 DNA reads TGTGCCAGCAGCCAGGCGATTCAGGGGAGCAATCAGCCCCAGCATTTT.

The chain recombines TRBV7-2 with TRBJ2-5, with 8 bases lining up with TRBD2. Germline V lookup: CDR1 SGHTA, CDR2 FQGNSA. V lost 4 bases and J lost 5; bases outside the gene matches: 3. CDR3 size: 13 residues. CDR3 DNA: TGTGCCAGCAGCTGGGGACTAGGGGAGACCCAGTACTTC. It encodes CASSWGLGETQYF. The full variable domain, with the rest looked up from reference TRBV7-2 and TRBJ2-5, is GAGVSQSPSNKVTEKGKDVELRCDPISGHTALYWYRQSLGQGLEFLIYFQGNSAPDKSGLPSDRFSAERTGGSVSTLTIQRTQQEDSAVYLCASSWGLGETQYFGPGTRLLVL.

The CDR3 nucleotides read TGCGCCAGCAGCGCGGGACAGGGAAGCGCAGATACGCAGTATTTT. Translation: CASSAGQGSADTQYF. This sequence joins TRBV5-1 and TRBJ2-3; 9 nucleotides match TRBD1. The CDR3 extends over 15 amino acids. The germline CDR1 and CDR2 sequences are SGHRS and YFSETQ. J was trimmed by 4 bases and V by 4 bases; bases with no gene match: 7. Full variable domain (rest looked up from reference TRBV5-1 and TRBJ2-3): KAGVTQTPRYLIKTRGQQVTLSCSPISGHRSVSWYQQTPGQGLQFLFEYFSETQRNKGNFPGRFSGRQFSNSRSEMNVSTLELGDSALYLCASSAGQGSADTQYFGPGTRLTVL.

The genes are TRBV7-2 and TRBJ1-2; D is perhaps TRBD1 (6 bases). The V gene lost 0 bases and the J gene lost 8 bases, with 10 bases spanning the gap. CDR1 is SGHTA and CDR2 is FQGNSA in the germline V gene. This CDR3 has 13 residues. CDR3 bases: TGTGCCAGCAGCTTAGCGGGACATGAGGGCTACACCTTC. Protein product: CASSLAGHEGYTF.

About this clone itself: The junction departs from the called germline gene at one end, perhaps through a read error. The gene calls are TRBV7-2 and TRBJ2-5, with 7 bases that match TRBD1. Germline V lookup: CDR1 SGHTA, CDR2 FQGNSA. The CDR3 totals 11 residues. CDR3 protein: CASSFDRAIDF. The CDR3 nucleotides read TGTGCCAGCAGCTTCGACAGGGCTATAGACTTC.

This chain connects TRBV4-1 to TRBJ2-1; 9 bases align to TRBD1. Unmatched junction bases numbered 6, after V lost 0 bases and J lost 9 bases. From germline, CDR1 is MGHRA and CDR2 YSYEKL. The CDR3 spans 15 residues. In nucleotides, the CDR3 is TGCGCCAGCAGCCAAGAGGGACAGGGTGGGGGTGAGCAGTTCTTC. Protein product: CASSQEGQGGGEQFF.

This chain connects TRBV2 to TRBJ1-4; TRBD1 is a possible D gene (5 bases). Trimming shortened V by 2 bases and J by 10 bases, and 14 bases separated the two germline ends. This CDR3 comprises 14 residues. Germline V lookup: CDR1 SNHLY, CDR2 FYNNEI. The CDR3 DNA reads TGTGCCAGCAGTGAACGGCCCAACGGGGGAAAACTGTTTTTT. Amino acids: CASSERPNGGKLFF. The full variable domain, in which reference TRBV2 and TRBJ1-4 provide the parts outside the CDR3, is EPEVTQTPSHQVTQMGQEVILRCVPISNHLYFYWYRQILGQKVEFLVSFYNNEISEKSEIFDDQFSVERPDGSNFTLKIRSTKLEDSAMYFCASSERPNGGKLFFGSGTQLSVL.

V gene TRBV11-2 combines with J gene TRBJ1-1; D is possibly TRBD1 (5 bases). Germline V gene lookup returns CDR1 SGHAT and CDR2 FQNNGV. With 8 bases removed from V and 1 base from J, the gap between germline ends came to 20 bases. This CDR3 has 16 amino acids. CDR3: CASRLTGDPTNTEAFF. Written as DNA, the CDR3 is TGTGCCAGCCGATTGACGGGGGACCCCACGAACACTGAAGCTTTCTTT. The variable domain in full, completed from reference TRBV11-2 and TRBJ1-1, reads EAGVAQSPRYKIIEKRQSVAFWCNPISGHATLYWYQQILGQGPKLLIQFQNNGVVDDSQLPKDRFSAERLKGVDSTLKIQPAKLEDSAVYLCASRLTGDPTNTEAFFGQGTRLTVV.

This clone was detected only once. One end of the junction fails to match germline, which may point to a read error. The chain couples TRBV7-9 to TRBJ2-5; tentatively, D is TRBD2 (6 bases). The germline gives CDR1 SEHNR, CDR2 FQNEAQ (reference sequence). The CDR3 has 15 residues. The CDR3 here is CASSLRTTSQGTQYF. CDR3 bases: TGTGCCAGCAGCTTAAGGACTACTAGTCAAGGGACCCAGTACTTC.

The rearrangement links TRBV7-2 to TRBJ1-4; weak D call: TRBD1 (6 bases). The CDR3 is made up of 14 amino acids. The germline V gene encodes CDR1 SGHTA and CDR2 FQGNSA. V dropped 5 bases and J dropped 8 bases, with 15 bases sitting between them. DNA for the CDR3: TGTGCCAGCAGCGTGGGACAATCCGTGGAAAAACTGTTTTTT. It encodes CASSVGQSVEKLFF. Full variable domain (remainder filled in from reference TRBV7-2 and TRBJ1-4): GAGVSQSPSNKVTEKGKDVELRCDPISGHTALYWYRQSLGQGLEFLIYFQGNSAPDKSGLPSDRFSAERTGGSVSTLTIQRTQQEDSAVYLCASSVGQSVEKLFFGSGTQLSVL.

This chain links TRBV28 with TRBJ2-1; 11 bases fit TRBD2. This CDR3 contains 17 residues. CDR1 is MDHEN, CDR2 SYDVKM, per germline. Unmatched junction bases numbered 7, after V lost 2 bases and J lost 4 bases. The CDR3 nucleotides read TGTGCCAGCAGTTTAGACTCTAGCGGGGGGATGTACAATGAGCAGTTCTTC. It encodes CASSLDSSGGMYNEQFF. Full variable domain (remainder filled in from reference TRBV28 and TRBJ2-1): DVKVTQSSRYLVKRTGEKVFLECVQDMDHENMFWYRQDPGLGLRLIYFSYDVKMKEKGDIPEGYSVSREKKERFSLILESASTNQTSMYLCASSLDSSGGMYNEQFFGPGTRLTVL.

J is TRBJ1-1 and V is TRBV9; D gene uncertain. V lost 1 base and J lost 2, with 6 bases in between. Germline V gene data show CDR1 as SGDLS and CDR2 as YYNGEE. The CDR3 runs to 13 residues. CDR3 bases: TGTGCCAGCAGCGTAAACACCAACACTGAAGCTTTCTTT. Translating gives CASSVNTNTEAFF.

For this clone: Germline is not matched at one junction end, which may reflect a read error. The V and J genes are TRBV5-6 and TRBJ2-5, with D possibly matching TRBD2 (5 bases). CDR3 size: 14 residues. Germline-derived CDR1 and CDR2 are SGHDT and YYEEEE. CDR3 region: CASSFAGNHETQYF. The CDR3 DNA is TGTGCCAGCAGCTTTGCCGGGAACCACGAGACCCAGTACTTC.

This chain links TRBV4-3 with TRBJ1-1; D is unclear. The germline V and J ends were trimmed by 4 bases and 1 base, with 7 bases remaining between them. This CDR3 comprises 13 residues. Per germline, CDR1 LGHNA and CDR2 YSLEER. The CDR3 nucleotides are TGCGCCAGCAGCCGCCACAAGAACACTGAAGCTTTCTTT. It translates to CASSRHKNTEAFF.

The chain combines TRBV5-1 with TRBJ2-3; 10 bases line up with TRBD2. The CDR3 has 17 amino acids. CDR1 is SGHRS, CDR2 YFSETQ, per germline. V trimming: 2 bases; J trimming: 4 bases; junction bases outside the gene matches: 10. For the CDR3, the DNA is TGCGCCAGCAGCTTAGCGGCAACAGCGGGGGGGTCAGATACGCAGTATTTT. Translated, it gives CASSLAATAGGSDTQYF.

This chain uses TRBV4-1 with TRBJ2-7; D is undetermined. Germline V lookup: CDR1 MGHRA, CDR2 YSYEKL. V dropped 6 bases and J dropped 2 bases, with 14 bases sitting between them. The CDR3 covers 14 residues. CDR3 in amino acids: CASSYASRTYEQYF. CDR3 in DNA: TGCGCCAGCAGTTATGCATCCAGAACCTACGAGCAGTACTTC.

The chain couples TRBV27 to TRBJ2-3; D not certain. CDR1 and CDR2 (germline): MNHEY, SMNVEV (reference sequence). With 5 bases removed from V and 5 bases from J, the gap between germline ends came to 11 bases. The CDR3 contains 13 residues. In DNA form, the CDR3 reads TGTGCCAGCAGTCCCGCCCCGGGAGATACGCAGTATTTT. Translation: CASSPAPGDTQYF.

CDR3 bases: TGTGCCAGCACACCAAGGACAGAAGCAGTTCTGAACACTGAAGCTTTCTTT. Protein: CASTPRTEAVLNTEAFF. The chain combines TRBV3-1 (or the pseudogene TRBV3-2) with TRBJ1-1; possible D gene TRBD1, 6 bases. CDR3 size: 17 residues. The V gene lost 7 bases and the J gene lost 0 bases, with 21 bases spanning the gap. In germline, CDR1 is LGHDT, CDR2 YNNKEL (reference sequence).

The count of this clone is one. The rearrangement joins TRBV23-1 to TRBJ2-7; 8 nucleotides line up with TRBD1. TRBV23-1 qualifies as an ORF whose function is uncertain. CDR3 length equals 15 residues. V shed 4 bases, J shed 6 bases, and the junction held 11 bases outside the gene matches. The CDR3: CASSPNRAGGSEQYF. The CDR3 DNA is TGCGCCAGCAGTCCCAACAGGGCAGGGGGCTCCGAGCAGTACTTC.

The chain recombines TRBV7-2 with TRBJ1-2; TRBD1 agrees at 8 bases. This CDR3 has 12 amino acids. After removal of 5 bases from V and 10 bases from J, the junction contained 6 bases not matched to a gene. CDR1 is SGHTA and CDR2 is FQGNSA in the germline V gene. CDR3 DNA sequence: TGTGCCAGCAGCCCGGGACAGGCCCCCTACACCTTC. Amino acids: CASSPGQAPYTF.

The J gene is TRBJ2-3, the V gene TRBV7-9, with D perhaps TRBD2 (5 bases). In germline, CDR1 is SEHNR, CDR2 FQNEAQ (reference sequence). The V and J ends lost 6 bases and 0 bases respectively, with 13 bases between them. The CDR3 covers 15 residues. This CDR3 is CASRPGLSSTDTQYF. CDR3 nucleotides: TGTGCCAGCAGACCCGGACTTTCTAGCACAGATACGCAGTATTTT.

The V call is TRBV3-1 (or the pseudogene TRBV3-2), the J call TRBJ2-2, with 7 nucleotides matching TRBD2. Looked up from germline, CDR1 is LGHDT and CDR2 is YNNKEL (reference sequence). Trimming at V came to 3 bases and at J to 3 bases, leaving 7 bases not matched to a gene. The CDR3 is 16 amino acids. The CDR3 loop reads CASSHTRGRDTGELFF. The CDR3 nucleotides are TGTGCCAGCAGCCACACGCGGGGGAGGGACACCGGGGAGCTGTTTTTT.